These 16 T cell receptor beta chains originate from one sample sequenced in a study of blood T cells in healthy people across ages. A second PCR, run for roughly 6 to 11 cycles, used a sample-barcoded 5' primer plus a J-beta primer mix. TCRdb reprocessed the 5' RACE reads with MiXCR, giving one entry per CDR3 protein. Among around 870,000 distinct CDR3 sequences listed, roughly 26% were seen once. The source material was blood. These receptors were taken from a woman aged 80 or older in good health.

This chain joins TRBV29-1 and TRBJ2-7; a possible D gene is TRBD1 (6 bases). Per germline, CDR1 SQVTM and CDR2 ANQGSEA. Trimming removed 7 bases from V and 1 base from J, with 11 bases in between. CDR3 size: 12 residues. CDR3 nucleotide sequence: TGCAGCGCACAGACAGGATCCTACGAGCAGTACTTC. It yields the protein CSAQTGSYEQYF.

This clonotype was seen repeatedly, ten times or more. The V gene is TRBV7-2, the J gene TRBJ1-5; 7 bases line up with TRBD1. The germline gives CDR1 SGHTA, CDR2 FQGNSA. The junction had 8 bases not matched to a gene; V was cut back by 5 bases and J by 1 base. The CDR3 totals 16 residues. The CDR3 region is CASSRGGQPSNQPQHF. In DNA, the CDR3 is TGTGCCAGCAGCCGTGGGGGACAGCCAAGCAATCAGCCCCAGCATTTT.

Worth noting for this clonotype: It may be a read error: a sequence one base away is much more abundant. The chain couples TRBV10-3 to TRBJ2-5; no clear D. CDR1 is ENHRY, CDR2 SYGVKD, per germline. The CDR3 covers 12 residues. Trimming removed 3 bases from V and 11 bases from J, with 13 bases in between. CDR3 coding DNA: TGTGCCATCAGTGATCAAGTCAATGAGCAGTACTTC. Translation: CAISDQVNEQYF.

The gene calls are TRBV11-2 and TRBJ1-6, with a tentative D call TRBD1 (5 bases). From germline, CDR1 is SGHAT and CDR2 FQNNGV. The germline V and J ends were trimmed by 6 bases and 6 bases, with 21 bases remaining between them. The CDR3 sequence is 17 residues long. The CDR3 nucleotides are TGTGCCAGCAGTCTCCCCAGGGAGGGTAACGCTAATTCACCCCTCCACTTT. Protein sequence: CASSLPREGNANSPLHF.

Turning to this clonotype: Just one base apart from a much larger clone, this may be a read error. The chain joins TRBV27 to TRBJ2-3; 9 bases align to TRBD2. CDR1 is MNHEY, CDR2 SMNVEV, per germline (reference sequence). CDR3 length: 18 amino acids. CDR3 in DNA: TGTGCCAGCAGTTTGGGCCTAGCGGGGAAAGGAGGCACAGATACGCGGTATTTT. Its protein product is CASSLGLAGKGGTDTRYF.

This clonotype came up many times. The rearrangement links TRBV7-7 to TRBJ2-1; TRBD2 matches 10 bases. This CDR3 spans 15 amino acids. J gave up 4 bases and V 6 bases, and 6 bases lay outside the gene matches. The germline gives CDR1 SSHAT, CDR2 FNYEAQ (reference sequence). CDR3 nucleotide sequence: TGTGCCAGCAGTCAGAGCGGGGGGGCATACAATGAGCAGTTCTTC. Translation gives CASSQSGGAYNEQFF. Together with reference TRBV7-7 and TRBJ2-1, the CDR3 gives the full variable domain: GAGVSQSPRYKVTKRGQDVTLRCDPISSHATLYWYQQALGQGPEFLTYFNYEAQPDKSGLPSDRFSAERPEGSISTLTIQRTEQRDSAMYRCASSQSGGAYNEQFFGPGTRLTVL.

This clonotype has just one count. This clone may be a read error of a much larger clone one base away. The J gene is TRBJ2-6, the V gene TRBV7-9; no definite D call. Germline V gene lookup returns CDR1 SEHNR and CDR2 FQNEAQ (reference sequence). CDR3 length: 16 amino acids. Trimming pared 1 base from V and 4 bases from J, leaving 11 bases between. Written as DNA, the CDR3 is TGTGCCAGCAGCTTAGTGAAGTCAGCAGGGGCCAACGTCCTGACTTTC. This encodes CASSLVKSAGANVLTF. Full variable domain (rest looked up from reference TRBV7-9 and TRBJ2-6): DTGVSQNPRHKITKRGQNVTFRCDPISEHNRLYWYRQTLGQGPEFLTYFQNEAQLEKSRLLSDRFSAERPKGSFSTLEIQRTEQGDSAMYLCASSLVKSAGANVLTFGAGSRLTVL.

This clonotype was recorded many times. J is TRBJ2-7 and V is TRBV6-2 or TRBV6-3, with 11 nucleotides matching TRBD1. The junction had 2 bases not matched to a gene; V was cut back by 8 bases and J by 2 bases. The CDR3 runs 13 residues. CDR1 and CDR2 (germline): MNHEY, SVGEGT. CDR3 nucleotides: TGTGCCAGCGGGACAGGGGGGACCTACGAGCAGTACTTC. This codes for CASGTGGTYEQYF.

On this clonotype: A much larger clonotype is one base distant, so this may be a read error. The chain couples TRBV29-1 to TRBJ2-1, with a weak D call TRBD1 (5 bases). With 7 bases removed from V and 0 bases from J, the gap between germline ends came to 13 bases. Germline V gene sequence: CDR1 SQVTM, CDR2 ANQGSEA. The CDR3 has 14 amino acids. Written as DNA, the CDR3 is TGCAGCGCTTTGTCAGGGAACTCCTACAATGAGCAGTTCTTC. It yields the protein CSALSGNSYNEQFF.

This chain connects TRBV7-2 to TRBJ2-2; the D gene is possibly TRBD2 (5 bases). Germline lookup yields CDR1 SGHTA and CDR2 FQGNSA. V was cut by 7 bases and J by 5 bases, with 14 bases left in between. The CDR3 spans 14 residues. CDR3 amino acids: CASNLRELTGELFF. CDR3 in DNA: TGTGCCAGCAACTTGAGGGAATTGACCGGGGAGCTGTTTTTT.

This clonotype came up many times. The rearrangement joins TRBV20-1 to TRBJ2-4; a possible D gene is TRBD1 (6 bases). V was pared by 7 bases and J by 2 bases, with 15 bases between. This CDR3 comprises 14 residues. The germline V gene encodes CDR1 DFQATT and CDR2 SNEGSKA (reference sequence). In nucleotides, the CDR3 is TGCAGTGTTTTACAGGGTACAACCAAAAACATTCAGTACTTC. It encodes CSVLQGTTKNIQYF.

A few counts support this clonotype. V is TRBV28 and J is TRBJ1-2; D is unresolved. The V end was cut by 6 bases, the J end by 4 bases, with 21 bases between. CDR3 length equals 16 residues. CDR1 MDHEN and CDR2 SYDVKM come from the germline V gene. This CDR3 reads CASSGSGSLRGYGYTF. The CDR3 DNA reads as TGTGCCAGCAGCGGATCTGGGTCCTTACGCGGCTATGGCTACACCTTC.

This clonotype was observed many times. CDR3 nucleotide sequence: TGTGCCAGCAGCCGGGGACTCTCTAGCGTAACAGATACGCAGTATTTT. Amino acids: CASSRGLSSVTDTQYF. The chain carries TRBV7-2 and TRBJ2-3; possible D gene TRBD2, 6 bases. Looked up from germline, CDR1 is SGHTA and CDR2 is FQGNSA. With 5 bases removed from V and 3 bases from J, the gap between germline ends came to 18 bases. The CDR3 sequence is 16 residues long.

This clonotype has a count of ten or more. The rearrangement uses TRBV3-1 and TRBJ1-4; no definite D call. The CDR3 runs 15 residues. Germline V gene lookup returns CDR1 LGHDT and CDR2 YNNKEL (reference sequence). Trimming stripped 6 bases from V and 0 bases from J, with 11 bases between. The CDR3, as DNA: TGTGCCAGCAGTCCCCGGGATTCAACTAATGAAAAACTGTTTTTT. Protein sequence: CASSPRDSTNEKLFF. The full variable domain, in which reference TRBV3-1 and TRBJ1-4 provide the parts outside the CDR3, is DTAVSQTPKYLVTQMGNDKSIKCEQNLGHDTMYWYKQDSKKFLKIMFSYNNKELIINETVPNRFSPKSPDKAHLNLHINSLELGDSAVYFCASSPRDSTNEKLFFGSGTQLSVL.

J is TRBJ2-1 and V is TRBV7-8; 8 bases align to TRBD2. TRBJ2-7 explains the end of the DNA better; the J call may be wrong. CDR1 is SGHVS and CDR2 is FQNEAQ in the germline V gene. This CDR3 contains 15 residues. CDR3 in DNA: TGTGCCAGCAGCTTAGCAACTAGCGGATACAATGAGCAGTACTTC. This gives the protein CASSLATSGYNEQYF.

This clonotype showed up just a few times. The chain uses TRBV28 and TRBJ2-5; weak D call: TRBD1 (7 bases). CDR1 and CDR2 from the germline V gene are MDHEN and SYDVKM. Trimming stripped 4 bases from V and 0 bases from J, with 15 bases between. The CDR3 extends over 16 amino acids. The CDR3 DNA is TGTGCCAGCAGTTATCACAGGGGACTGGACCAAGAGACCCAGTACTTC. It encodes CASSYHRGLDQETQYF. Filled out from reference TRBV28 and TRBJ2-5, the complete variable domain reads DVKVTQSSRYLVKRTGEKVFLECVQDMDHENMFWYRQDPGLGLRLIYFSYDVKMKEKGDIPEGYSVSREKKERFSLILESASTNQTSMYLCASSYHRGLDQETQYFGPGTRLLVL.